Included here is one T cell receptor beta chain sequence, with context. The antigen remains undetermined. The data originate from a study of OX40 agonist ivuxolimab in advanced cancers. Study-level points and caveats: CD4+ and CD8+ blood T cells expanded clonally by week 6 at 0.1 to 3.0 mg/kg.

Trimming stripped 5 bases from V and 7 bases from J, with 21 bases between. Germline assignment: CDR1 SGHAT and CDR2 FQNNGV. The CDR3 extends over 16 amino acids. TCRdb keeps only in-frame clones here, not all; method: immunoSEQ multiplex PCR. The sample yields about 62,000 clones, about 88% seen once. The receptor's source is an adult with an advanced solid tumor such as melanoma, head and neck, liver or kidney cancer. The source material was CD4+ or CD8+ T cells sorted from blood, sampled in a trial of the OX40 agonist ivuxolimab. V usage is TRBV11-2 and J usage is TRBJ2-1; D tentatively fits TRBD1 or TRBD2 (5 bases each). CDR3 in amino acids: CASSPRGAARRNEQFF. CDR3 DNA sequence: TGTGCCAGCAGCCCCCGGGGCGCTGCGAGGAGAAATGAGCAGTTCTTC.